The present TCR beta chain was sequenced within a study of T cell changes during pregnancy in multiple sclerosis. The table came from immunoSEQ multiplex PCR; TCRdb's copy has only in-frame clones and leaves some out. The table records tens of thousands of clones, 88% of them present only once. This CDR3 spans 15 amino acids. The V gene end was trimmed by 6 bases and the J gene end by 5 bases; junction bases not matched to a gene: 8. Per the germline V gene, CDR1 is SGHVS and CDR2 is FQNEAQ. Here the sequenced sample was CD4+ T cells from peripheral blood mononuclear cells, taken in the first trimester of pregnancy. The source is a female donor with multiple sclerosis, enrolled in a pregnancy study. This chain connects TRBV7-8 to TRBJ2-2; TRBD2 matches at 8 bases. CDR3 bases: TGTGCCAGCAGTCCTTCGGGGGGGGGAACCGGGGAGCTGTTTTTT. This encodes CASSPSGGGTGELFF.